This T cell receptor beta chain appears in the sequencing data of a study of blood T cell repertoires in COVID-19 (dated by TCRdb to about 2020). Study-wide context: Collaborator samples came from the United States, Italy and Spain and covered acute and convalescent phases of COVID-19. The material from the prospective study consisted of cDNA or gDNA derived from T cells, B-cell-depleted T cells, or PBMCs. Subjects who had been exposed to COVID-19, were actively infected with it, or had recovered from it provided the deeply sampled blood TCRbeta repertoires that made up the dataset. The repertoires were released in a freely available public database meant as a resource for research on the immune response to SARS-CoV-2. Samples came from the ongoing ImmuneRACE study (first 160 participants) plus 1,254 subjects from 6 global collaborators. A de-identified subject ID, COVID-19 status, age in years and sex were almost always included in the sample metadata. HLA class I and class II types, where available, came from metadata supplied by the sample provider rather than from assay-based typing.

Beyond this particular receptor, the publication reports: The quantity of clinical and demographic metadata differed by source and by participant and was supplied without curation.

TCRbeta CDR3 regions were amplified from genomic DNA using the immunoSEQ Assay, a bias-controlled multiplex PCR. The authors' pipeline ran thus. Within the assay, amplification of reference gene primers was used to estimate how many nucleated cells each sample contained. To quantify the absolute abundance of each unique TCRbeta CDR3 rearrangement, sequence reads were collapsed and filtered. For each sample, productive Simpson clonality was calculated as the square root of Simpson's diversity index over productive rearrangements. In TCRdb, the immuneACCESS table is reduced to in-frame sequences with V and J assigned. These tables do not hold every clone; where another copy was compared, an unresolved V gene accounts for under half, and the others remain unexplained. Clone size and V and J calls were adopted from that table, with D and trimming inferred from the DNA. The sample table shows over 60,000 clones, and about nine tenths are seen once. The top ten hold roughly 11% of the sample.

V was cut back by 4 bases and J by 7 bases, leaving a gap of 10 bases between them. CDR3 length: 13 amino acids, cysteine to phenylalanine. The entry retains the CDR3 DNA only, 39 bases that are in frame from base 1. Each collaborating institution followed its own protocols to collect whole blood in K2EDTA tubes. Collaborator samples were shipped for TCRbeta analysis as frozen whole blood, isolated PBMCs, or DNA extracted from either sample type. On this clone itself: The antigen it recognizes is unknown. No base qualities exist here, and no much larger clone lies one base off it.

The clonotype was recovered from a man between 65 and 80 years old with active or convalescent COVID-19. The chain uses TRBV12-3 or TRBV12-4 and TRBJ2-2; TRBD2 could be the D gene, as 6 bases match. The sequenced sample consisted of peripheral blood. This receptor has the CDR3 CASSSREDGELFF. The sequence in DNA is TGTGCCAGCAGTTCCAGGGAGGACGGGGAGCTGTTTTTT.